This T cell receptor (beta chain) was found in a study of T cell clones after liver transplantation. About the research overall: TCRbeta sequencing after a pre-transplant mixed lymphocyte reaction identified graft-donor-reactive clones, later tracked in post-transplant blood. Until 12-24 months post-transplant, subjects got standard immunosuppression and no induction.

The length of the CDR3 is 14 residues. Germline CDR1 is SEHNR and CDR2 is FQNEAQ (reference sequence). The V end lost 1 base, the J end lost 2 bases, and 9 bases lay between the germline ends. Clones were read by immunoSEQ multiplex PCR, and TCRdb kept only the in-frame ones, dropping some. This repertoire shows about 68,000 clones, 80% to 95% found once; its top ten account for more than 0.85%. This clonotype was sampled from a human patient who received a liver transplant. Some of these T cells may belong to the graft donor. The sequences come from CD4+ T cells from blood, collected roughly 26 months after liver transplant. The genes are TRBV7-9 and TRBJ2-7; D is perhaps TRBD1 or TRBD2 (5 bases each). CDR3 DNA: TGTGCCAGCAGCTTAGGGGACGGGGCCTACGAGCAGTACTTC. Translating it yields CASSLGDGAYEQYF.